A selection of T cell receptor beta chains follows, all from one sample in a study of cytomegalovirus exposure and HLA in healthy donors. Sequencing used immunoSEQ multiplex PCR; TCRdb keeps in-frame clones, though not all of them. Of over 85,000 clones listed, less than 95% are singletons. The sequencing input was PBMCs. The receptors were gathered from a woman between 18 and 29 years old in good health and CMV-seronegative. The CDR3 runs from the conserved cysteine through the conserved F or W. The D gene is left open where the match is weak. Only some rows state a clone size, as once, few, many or a class for expanded clones.

V gene: TRBV7-9
J gene: TRBJ2-1
D gene: TRBD2
clone size: NA
CDR3 DNA: TGTGCCAGCAGCTTTAGGACTAGCGGCCTTAACTCCTACAATGAGCAGTTCTTC
CDR3 protein: CASSFRTSGLNSYNEQFF

V gene: TRBV19
J gene: TRBJ2-6
D gene: NA
clone size: NA
CDR3 DNA: TGTGCCAGTGAAACACCTGGGGCCAACGTCCTGACTTTC
CDR3 protein: CASETPGANVLTF

V gene: TRBV5-1
J gene: TRBJ2-1
D gene: TRBD2
clone size: NA
CDR3 DNA: TGCGCCAGCAGCGGTGGACTAGCGGGGGGTATTGATGAGCAGTTCTTC
CDR3 protein: CASSGGLAGGIDEQFF

V gene: TRBV5-1
J gene: TRBJ2-3
D gene: TRBD2
clone size: once
CDR3 DNA: TGCGCCAGCAGCTTGGATAGCGGGTTCACAGATACGCAGTATTTT
CDR3 protein: CASSLDSGFTDTQYF

V gene: TRBV7-6
J gene: TRBJ1-1
D gene: NA
clone size: NA
CDR3 DNA: TGTGCCAGCAGCCTAGGACACGCATCCCCTGAAGCTTTCTTT
CDR3 protein: CASSLGHASPEAFF

V gene: TRBV5-1
J gene: TRBJ1-2
D gene: NA
clone size: NA
CDR3 DNA: TGCGCCAGCAGCTGGGGCGGGGATGGCTACACCTTC
CDR3 protein: CASSWGGDGYTF

V gene: TRBV4-1
J gene: TRBJ1-2
D gene: TRBD1
clone size: NA
CDR3 DNA: TGCGCCAGCAGCCCCACTTGGGACAGGGATTCCTCTAACTATGGCTACACCTTC
CDR3 protein: CASSPTWDRDSSNYGYTF

V gene: TRBV6-1
J gene: TRBJ2-7
D gene: NA
clone size: medium-sized
CDR3 DNA: TGTGCCAGCAGTGAAGCGAGTAGGAGCGAGCAGTACTTC
CDR3 protein: CASSEASRSEQYF

V gene: TRBV7-2
J gene: TRBJ1-5
D gene: NA
clone size: once
CDR3 DNA: TGTGCCAGCAGCCCGCAGGGGTTTGGGAATCAGCCCCAGCATTTT
CDR3 protein: CASSPQGFGNQPQHF

V gene: TRBV6-1
J gene: TRBJ2-1
D gene: TRBD1
clone size: NA
CDR3 DNA: TGTGCCAGCAGAAGAGGGACAGGGGGCAGGAATGAGCAGTTCTTC
CDR3 protein: CASRRGTGGRNEQFF

V gene: TRBV6-5
J gene: TRBJ2-7
D gene: TRBD2
clone size: NA
CDR3 DNA: TGTGCCAGCAGTTACTCCGGCGGGGGGCCCGAGCAGTACTTC
CDR3 protein: CASSYSGGGPEQYF

V gene: TRBV15
J gene: TRBJ2-7
D gene: TRBD2
clone size: NA
CDR3 DNA: TGTGCCACCAGCACCCATCGGCTAGCGGGAGTCTACGAGCAGTACTTC
CDR3 protein: CATSTHRLAGVYEQYF

V gene: TRBV6-5
J gene: TRBJ1-6
D gene: NA
clone size: NA
CDR3 DNA: TGTGCCAGCGGGAGCTCCTATAATTCACCCCTCCACTTT
CDR3 protein: CASGSSYNSPLHF

V gene: TRBV6-5
J gene: TRBJ2-7
D gene: TRBD1
clone size: NA
CDR3 DNA: TGTGCCAGCAGCGAAAGGCCAGGGGGCTACGAGCAGTACTTC
CDR3 protein: CASSERPGGYEQYF

V gene: TRBV4-3
J gene: TRBJ2-3
D gene: TRBD2
clone size: NA
CDR3 DNA: TGCGCCACCAGTAGCGGGGCCTATTTAAGCACAGATACGCAGTATTTT
CDR3 protein: CATSSGAYLSTDTQYF

V gene: TRBV27
J gene: TRBJ1-4
D gene: TRBD1
clone size: NA
CDR3 DNA: TGTGCCAGCAGAGAGAGGACAGGGGCATATGCAACTAATGAAAAACTGTTTTTT
CDR3 protein: CASRERTGAYATNEKLFF

V gene: TRBV7-2
J gene: TRBJ2-3
D gene: TRBD2
clone size: NA
CDR3 DNA: TGTGCCAGCAGCCCACCCGCGGGGGGAGATACGCAGTATTTT
CDR3 protein: CASSPPAGGDTQYF

V gene: TRBV6-5
J gene: TRBJ2-7
D gene: TRBD2
clone size: NA
CDR3 DNA: TGTGCCAGCAGCCTCTTTCTAGCGGAGAACTACGAGCAGTACTTC
CDR3 protein: CASSLFLAENYEQYF

V gene: TRBV19
J gene: TRBJ1-1
D gene: NA
clone size: NA
CDR3 DNA: TGTGCCAGTAGTGTTACAGGGAACACTGAAGCTTTCTTT
CDR3 protein: CASSVTGNTEAFF

V gene: TRBV7-2
J gene: TRBJ1-3
D gene: TRBD1
clone size: NA
CDR3 DNA: TGTGCCAGCAGCCCCAGGGACAGGGGACGTACCCGCTCTGGAAACACCATATATTTT
CDR3 protein: CASSPRDRGRTRSGNTIYF

V gene: TRBV2
J gene: TRBJ1-1
D gene: NA
clone size: NA
CDR3 DNA: TGTGCCAGCAGTCCACAGGGGAACACTGAAGCTTTCTTT
CDR3 protein: CASSPQGNTEAFF

V gene: TRBV14
J gene: TRBJ1-2
D gene: NA
clone size: once
CDR3 DNA: TGTGCCAGCAGCCAAGAAAGGTCAGGGTCGAATGGCTACACCTTC
CDR3 protein: CASSQERSGSNGYTF

V gene: TRBV19
J gene: TRBJ1-1
D gene: TRBD1
clone size: NA
CDR3 DNA: TGTGCCAGTAGTACAAGACAGGGGAAGAACACTGAAGCTTTCTTT
CDR3 protein: CASSTRQGKNTEAFF

V gene: TRBV5-1
J gene: TRBJ2-7
D gene: NA
clone size: NA
CDR3 DNA: TGCGCCAGCAGCGGGGGGACAGCCTCCTACGAGCAGTACTTC
CDR3 protein: CASSGGTASYEQYF

V gene: TRBV6-4
J gene: TRBJ2-1
D gene: NA
clone size: NA
CDR3 DNA: TGTGCCAGCAGCGTCGAGGAGTACAATGAGCAGTTCTTC
CDR3 protein: CASSVEEYNEQFF

V gene: TRBV6-6
J gene: TRBJ2-3
D gene: TRBD2
clone size: NA
CDR3 DNA: TGTGCCAGCAGTACCCGCGGGGGGGCGACAGATACGCAGTATTTT
CDR3 protein: CASSTRGGATDTQYF

V gene: TRBV6-1
J gene: TRBJ2-3
D gene: NA
clone size: NA
CDR3 DNA: TGTGCCAGCAGGACAGCCGGCACAGATACGCAGTATTTT
CDR3 protein: CASRTAGTDTQYF

V gene: TRBV7-2
J gene: TRBJ1-3
D gene: NA
clone size: NA
CDR3 DNA: TGTGCCAGCAGTTCTTGGACTGGAGGAAACACCATATATTTT
CDR3 protein: CASSSWTGGNTIYF